These 17 T cell receptor beta chains were sequenced from one sample in a study of blood T cell repertoires in COVID-19. Repertoires were generated with immunoSEQ multiplex PCR, while TCRdb's copy carries only in-frame clones and drops some. The profile covers tens of thousands of clones, with nearly 80% appearing a single time and approximately 36% taken by the ten largest. Material for sequencing was peripheral blood. These receptors originate from an elderly man with acute or convalescent COVID-19.

The rearrangement uses TRBV3-1 (or the pseudogene TRBV3-2) and TRBJ2-6; 12 bases are a match to TRBD1. CDR1 LGHDT and CDR2 YNNKEL come from the germline V gene (reference sequence). After removal of 4 bases from V and 5 bases from J, the junction contained 12 bases not matched to a gene. This CDR3 has 19 residues. In nucleotides, the CDR3 is TGTGCCAGCAGCCCCCCGCGGGGGACAGGGGGCCTGAGGGCCAACGTCCTGACTTTC. Translation gives CASSPPRGTGGLRANVLTF.

V is TRBV10-3 and J is TRBJ2-3; the match to TRBD1 covers 9 bases. V shed 5 bases and J 2 bases; nucleotides not matched to a gene: 11. Germline CDR1 and CDR2: ENHRY and SYGVKD. CDR3 length equals 17 residues. The DNA of the CDR3 is TGTGCCATCAGTTTCTCCCCGGGACAGGGTTACACAGATACGCAGTATTTT. Translating gives CAISFSPGQGYTDTQYF.

The V gene is TRBV9, the J gene TRBJ2-1, with 9 positions matching TRBD2. The trim removed 3 bases at V and 0 bases at J, leaving 19 bases unmatched. The CDR3 contains 21 residues. Germline CDR1 SGDLS, CDR2 YYNGEE. This CDR3 is CASSATTGGPLAGISYNEQFF. The CDR3 DNA reads TGTGCCAGCAGCGCAACCACCGGTGGACCCCTAGCGGGGATCTCCTACAATGAGCAGTTCTTC. Full variable domain (remainder filled in from reference TRBV9 and TRBJ2-1): DSGVTQTPKHLITATGQRVTLRCSPRSGDLSVYWYQQSLDQGLQFLIQYYNGEERAKGNILERFSAQQFPDLHSELNLSSLELGDSALYFCASSATTGGPLAGISYNEQFFGPGTRLTVL.

The rearrangement uses TRBV27 and TRBJ1-3, with a tentative D call TRBD1 (5 bases). Trimming left V 5 bases short and J 2 bases short, with 13 bases between. This CDR3 has 15 residues. Germline CDR1 MNHEY, CDR2 SMNVEV (reference sequence). The CDR3 bases are TGTGCCAGCAGTCCAGGGTCGGCGGCTGGAAACACCATATATTTT. It codes for CASSPGSAAGNTIYF.

The chain is built from TRBV7-3 and TRBJ2-1; 8 bases are shared with TRBD2. Germline loops: CDR1 SGHTA, CDR2 FQGTGA. The V and J ends lost 0 bases and 4 bases, in that order; junction bases with no gene match: 2. The CDR3 runs 15 residues. This CDR3 is CASSLTRGEYNEQFF. The CDR3 nucleotides are TGTGCCAGCAGCTTAACGCGGGGGGAATACAATGAGCAGTTCTTC.

This chain connects TRBV12-2 to TRBJ2-5; the table's TRBD1 call for D was not verified on the DNA. TRBV12-2 is a pseudogene segment. The CDR3 is 17 amino acids. The CDR3 nucleotides are TGTGCAAGTCGTTGCCGGGACAGGGGACTCCGACGGGAGACCCAGTACTTC. Protein product: CASRCRDRGLRRETQYF.

V gene TRBV14 combines with J gene TRBJ2-1; maybe TRBD2 (7 bases). The V and J ends lost 0 bases and 4 bases respectively, with 19 bases between them. The CDR3 is made up of 18 amino acids. In germline, CDR1 is SGHDN, CDR2 FVKESK. The CDR3: CASSQEGLRGGAYNEQFF. CDR3 nucleotides: TGTGCCAGCAGCCAAGAGGGATTAAGGGGGGGCGCTTACAATGAGCAGTTCTTC. The whole variable domain, filled in from reference TRBV14 and TRBJ2-1, reads EAGVTQFPSHSVIEKGQTVTLRCDPISGHDNLYWYRRVMGKEIKFLLHFVKESKQDESGMPNNRFLAERTGGTYSTLKVQPAELEDSGVYFCASSQEGLRGGAYNEQFFGPGTRLTVL.

This clone showed up just once. The V gene is TRBV5-1, the J gene TRBJ2-3; 9 positions agree with TRBD1. This CDR3 region has 18 residues. The junction had 10 bases not matched to a gene; V was cut back by 0 bases and J by 2 bases. Germline CDR1 reads SGHRS; CDR2 reads YFSETQ. The CDR3 protein is CASSLVRDGQGFTDTQYF. In DNA, the CDR3 is TGCGCCAGCAGCTTGGTACGCGATGGACAGGGGTTCACAGATACGCAGTATTTT.

This clone was seen a few times. The V and J genes are TRBV7-2 and TRBJ2-5; a possible D gene is TRBD1 (5 bases). The CDR3 is 14 amino acids. V gave up 4 bases and J gave up 3 bases, with 12 bases separating them. From germline, CDR1 is SGHTA and CDR2 FQGNSA. As DNA, the CDR3 is TGTGCCAGCAGCTCGGAACCAGGGAAAGAGACCCAGTACTTC. This sequence encodes CASSSEPGKETQYF.

This clone was counted a few times. V gene TRBV10-3 combines with J gene TRBJ2-1; TRBD2 aligns across 7 bases. The CDR3 contains 14 residues. From germline, CDR1 is ENHRY and CDR2 SYGVKD. Trimming took 2 bases from V and 7 from J; bases not matched to a gene: 5. CDR3 in DNA: TGTGCCATCAGTGAGCGGAGCGGGGTTAATGAGCAGTTCTTC. As protein: CAISERSGVNEQFF.

The chain combines TRBV12-3 or TRBV12-4 with TRBJ1-2; D may be TRBD1 (5 bases). V shed 11 bases and J shed 8 bases, with 18 bases lying between them. CDR3 length: 12 amino acids. The CDR3 protein is CASREGGTGYTF. The CDR3 nucleotides are TGTGCCTCCAGGGAGGGAGGGACCGGCTACACCTTC.

J is TRBJ1-6 and V is TRBV11-2, with D possibly being TRBD1 (6 bases). The CDR3 sequence is 15 residues long. The V end was cut by 1 base, the J end by 13 bases, with 17 bases between. Germline V gene lookup returns CDR1 SGHAT and CDR2 FQNNGV. The CDR3 DNA is TGTGCCAGCAGCTTAGGGCGTTCAGGGGTTGCGCCCCTCCACTTT. As protein: CASSLGRSGVAPLHF.

The V call is TRBV7-8, the J call TRBJ2-1; 7 bases align to TRBD2. V gave up 2 bases and J gave up 7 bases; unmatched junction bases: 2. The germline gives CDR1 SGHVS, CDR2 FQNEAQ. This CDR3 contains 13 residues. DNA of the CDR3: TGTGCCAGCAGCTTACTAGCGGAGAATGAGCAGTTCTTC. Its protein is CASSLLAENEQFF.

This clone has at least ten counts. This rearrangement joins TRBV5-1 to TRBJ2-3; D remains ambiguous. The V gene lost 0 bases and the J gene lost 2 bases, with 7 bases spanning the gap. Germline V gives CDR1 SGHRS, CDR2 YFSETQ. The CDR3 sequence is 14 residues long. Here the CDR3 reads CASSLEAVTDTQYF. The CDR3 region has the DNA TGCGCCAGCAGCTTGGAGGCGGTCACAGATACGCAGTATTTT.

The chain employs TRBV7-6 and TRBJ2-3, with D perhaps matching TRBD1 (7 bases). CDR3 length: 12 residues. The germline V gene has CDR1 SGHVS and CDR2 FNYEAQ. V gave up 3 bases and J gave up 13 bases, with 14 bases separating them. CDR3 in DNA: TGTGCCAGCAGCTTGAGGAGGGGGCCTAAGTATTTT. It translates to CASSLRRGPKYF.

This clone appeared a few times. V gene TRBV5-1 combines with J gene TRBJ1-6, with D unresolved. Deletions cut 4 bases from V and 7 bases from J, with 15 bases between. Germline V gene sequence: CDR1 SGHRS, CDR2 YFSETQ. This CDR3 is built from 15 residues. The CDR3 loop is CASSPGTVQNSPLHF. The DNA for the CDR3 is TGCGCCAGCAGCCCAGGTACAGTACAGAATTCACCCCTCCACTTT.

This clone was counted a few times. The chain employs TRBV18 and TRBJ1-2, with 11 positions matching TRBD1. This CDR3 has 16 amino acids. V gave up 3 bases and J gave up 3 bases; unmatched junction bases: 6. Per the germline V gene, CDR1 is KGHSH and CDR2 is LQKENI. CDR3 protein: CASSPRTGGADYGYTF. DNA of the CDR3: TGTGCCAGCTCACCCCGGACAGGGGGCGCGGACTATGGCTACACCTTC. The full variable domain, in which reference TRBV18 and TRBJ1-2 provide the parts outside the CDR3, is NAGVMQNPRHLVRRRGQEARLRCSPMKGHSHVYWYRQLPEEGLKFMVYLQKENIIDESGMPKERFSAEFPKEGPSILRIQQVVRGDSAAYFCASSPRTGGADYGYTFGSGTRLTVV.